Sequencing of this TCR beta chain was carried out in a study of regulatory T cells in long-lasting Graves disease. The time point is: newly diagnosed GD, antithyroid drugs for less than 3 months. After RNA was extracted from PBMCs, the TCR library was made from it. With 5 bases clipped from V and 7 bases from J, the junction kept 9 bases outside the gene matches. There are 14 residues in the CDR3. Germline V gives CDR1 MNHEY, CDR2 SMNVEV (reference sequence). Study-wide results and caveats: Public clonotype sharing was higher in persistent than newly diagnosed patients. Persistent Graves' patients showed less TCR diversity than newly diagnosed ones.

Researchers made TCR beta libraries by using iRepertoire HTBI primers and running Arm-PCR on CDR3 regions. TCRdb reprocessed the multiplex PCR reads with MiXCR, giving one entry per CDR3 protein. The table lists 420,000 or so distinct CDR3 sequences, 16% of them singletons. This clonotype was observed many times. The antigen remains unidentified. These data were also filed under a second study, of T cells in Graves' hyperthyroidism and ophthalmopathy. From that second work: The model identified upcoming ophthalmopathy a median about 6.5 months ahead of onset.

This TCR came from a young woman with Graves disease. This sample comprised peripheral blood mononuclear cells (PBMCs), obtained at new diagnosis, from a patient treated with antithyroid drugs. This rearrangement joins TRBV27 to TRBJ2-7; 9 bases are shared with TRBD1. In DNA, the CDR3 is TGTGCCAGCAGTGCCCCGGGACAGGGTCGGGAGCAGTACTTC. Amino acids: CASSAPGQGREQYF.